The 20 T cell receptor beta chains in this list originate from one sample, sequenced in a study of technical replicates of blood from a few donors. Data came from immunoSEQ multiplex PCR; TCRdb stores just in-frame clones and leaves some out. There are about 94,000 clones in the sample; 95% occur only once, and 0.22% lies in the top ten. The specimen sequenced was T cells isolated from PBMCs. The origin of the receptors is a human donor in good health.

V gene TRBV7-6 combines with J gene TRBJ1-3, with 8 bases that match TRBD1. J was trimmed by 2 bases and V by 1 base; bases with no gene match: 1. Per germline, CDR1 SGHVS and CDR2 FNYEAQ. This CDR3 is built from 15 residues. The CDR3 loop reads CASSLGQGTGNTIYF. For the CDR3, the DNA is TGTGCCAGCAGCTTAGGACAGGGGACTGGAAACACCATATATTTT.

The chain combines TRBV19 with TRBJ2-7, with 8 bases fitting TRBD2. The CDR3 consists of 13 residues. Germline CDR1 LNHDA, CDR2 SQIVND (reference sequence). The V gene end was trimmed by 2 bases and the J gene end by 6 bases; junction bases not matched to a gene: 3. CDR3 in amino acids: CASSIRLAGEQYF. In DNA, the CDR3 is TGTGCCAGTAGTATACGGCTAGCGGGCGAGCAGTACTTC.

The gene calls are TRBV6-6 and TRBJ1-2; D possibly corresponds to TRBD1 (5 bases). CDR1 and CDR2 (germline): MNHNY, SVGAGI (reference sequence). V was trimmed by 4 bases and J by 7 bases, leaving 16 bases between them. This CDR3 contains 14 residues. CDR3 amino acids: CASSFAGGTIGYTF. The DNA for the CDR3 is TGTGCCAGCAGTTTTGCAGGTGGGACTATTGGCTACACCTTC.

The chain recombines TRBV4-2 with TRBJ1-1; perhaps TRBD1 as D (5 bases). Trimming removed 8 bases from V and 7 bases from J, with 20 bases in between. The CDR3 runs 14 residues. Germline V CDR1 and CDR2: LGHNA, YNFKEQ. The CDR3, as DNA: TGTGCCAGCTCTCTAGGAGGGGTTGAAGGTGAAGCTTTCTTT. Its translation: CASSLGGVEGEAFF.

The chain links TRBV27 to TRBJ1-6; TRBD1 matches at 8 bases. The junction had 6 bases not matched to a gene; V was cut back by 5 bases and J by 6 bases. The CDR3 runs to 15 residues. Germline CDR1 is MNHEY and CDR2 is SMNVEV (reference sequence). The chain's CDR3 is CASSTIGQGNSPLHF. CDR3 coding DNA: TGTGCCAGCAGTACGATCGGACAGGGTAATTCACCCCTCCACTTT.

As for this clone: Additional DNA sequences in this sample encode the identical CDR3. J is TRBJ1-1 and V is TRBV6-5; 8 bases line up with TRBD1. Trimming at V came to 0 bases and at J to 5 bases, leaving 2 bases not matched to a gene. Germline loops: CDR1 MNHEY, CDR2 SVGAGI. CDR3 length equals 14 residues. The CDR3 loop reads CASSYSTGGTEAFF. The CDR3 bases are TGTGCCAGCAGTTACTCAACAGGGGGTACTGAAGCTTTCTTT.

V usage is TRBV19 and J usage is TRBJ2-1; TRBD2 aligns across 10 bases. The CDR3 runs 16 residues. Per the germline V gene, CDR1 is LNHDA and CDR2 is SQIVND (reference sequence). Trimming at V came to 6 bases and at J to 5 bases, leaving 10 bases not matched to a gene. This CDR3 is CASRPLQAGGDNEQFF. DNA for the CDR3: TGTGCCAGTAGACCTCTGCAAGCGGGAGGGGACAATGAGCAGTTCTTC.

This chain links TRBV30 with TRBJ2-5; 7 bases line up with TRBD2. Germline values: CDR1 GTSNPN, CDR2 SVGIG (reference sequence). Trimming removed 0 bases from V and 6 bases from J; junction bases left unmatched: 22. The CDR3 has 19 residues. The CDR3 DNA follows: TGTGCCTGGAGTGTAACAAGTGGGGCAGGACTAGGTCGGAAACAGACCCAGTACTTC. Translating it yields CAWSVTSGAGLGRKQTQYF.

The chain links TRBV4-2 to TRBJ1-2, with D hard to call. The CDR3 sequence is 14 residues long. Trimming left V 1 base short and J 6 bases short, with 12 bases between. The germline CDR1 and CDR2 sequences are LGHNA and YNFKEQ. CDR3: CASSQVDIQNGYTF. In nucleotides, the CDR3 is TGTGCCAGCAGCCAAGTTGACATTCAAAATGGCTACACCTTC.

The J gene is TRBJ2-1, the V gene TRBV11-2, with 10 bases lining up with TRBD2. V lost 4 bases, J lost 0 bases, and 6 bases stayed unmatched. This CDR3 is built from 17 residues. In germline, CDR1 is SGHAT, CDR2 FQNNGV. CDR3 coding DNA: TGTGCCAGCAGCTCCGGTAGCGGGGGGAGCTCCTACAATGAGCAGTTCTTC. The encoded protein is CASSSGSGGSSYNEQFF.

The CDR3 nucleotides are TGTGCCAGCAGCGTAGGTAATAGCGGGGAGTTACGGGCCCAGTACTTC. Encoded protein: CASSVGNSGELRAQYF. V is TRBV9 and J is TRBJ2-5; 8 nucleotides agree with TRBD2. V shed 0 bases, J shed 9 bases, and the junction held 13 bases outside the gene matches. This CDR3 is 16 amino acids long. Germline V gives CDR1 SGDLS, CDR2 YYNGEE.

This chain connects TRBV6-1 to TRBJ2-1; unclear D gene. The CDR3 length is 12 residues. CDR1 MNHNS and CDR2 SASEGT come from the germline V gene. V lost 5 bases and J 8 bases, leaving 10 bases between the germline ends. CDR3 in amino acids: CASSKTNHEQFF. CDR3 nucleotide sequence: TGTGCCAGCAGTAAAACAAACCATGAGCAGTTCTTC.

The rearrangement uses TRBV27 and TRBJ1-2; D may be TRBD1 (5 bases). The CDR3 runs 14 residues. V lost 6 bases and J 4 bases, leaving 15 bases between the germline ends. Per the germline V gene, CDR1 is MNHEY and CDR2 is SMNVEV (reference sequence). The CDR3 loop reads CASSWWGGTYGYTF. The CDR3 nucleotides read TGTGCCAGCAGCTGGTGGGGCGGCACCTATGGCTACACCTTC.

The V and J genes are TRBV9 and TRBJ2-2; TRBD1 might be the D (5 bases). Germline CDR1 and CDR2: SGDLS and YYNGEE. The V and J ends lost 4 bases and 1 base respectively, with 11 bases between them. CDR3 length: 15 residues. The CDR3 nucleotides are TGTGCCAGCAGCCTGGACACAAGGAACACCGGGGAGCTGTTTTTT. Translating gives CASSLDTRNTGELFF.

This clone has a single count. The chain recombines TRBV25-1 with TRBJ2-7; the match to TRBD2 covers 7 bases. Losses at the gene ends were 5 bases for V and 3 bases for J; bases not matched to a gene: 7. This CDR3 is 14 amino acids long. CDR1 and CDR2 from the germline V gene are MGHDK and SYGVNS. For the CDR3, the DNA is TGTGCCAGCAGTTATGGGGGGGGACGCTACGAGCAGTACTTC. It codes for CASSYGGGRYEQYF.

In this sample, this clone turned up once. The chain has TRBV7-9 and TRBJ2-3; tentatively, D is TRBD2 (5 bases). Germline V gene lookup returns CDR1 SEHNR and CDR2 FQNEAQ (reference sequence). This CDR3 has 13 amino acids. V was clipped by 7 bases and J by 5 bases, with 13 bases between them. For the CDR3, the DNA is TGTGCCAGCACCGGCGAGGGTGGAGATACGCAGTATTTT. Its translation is CASTGEGGDTQYF.

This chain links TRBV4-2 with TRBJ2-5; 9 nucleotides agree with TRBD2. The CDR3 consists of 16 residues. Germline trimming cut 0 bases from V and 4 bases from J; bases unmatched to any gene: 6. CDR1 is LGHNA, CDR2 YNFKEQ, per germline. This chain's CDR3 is CASSQETGGGGETQYF. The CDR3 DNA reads TGTGCCAGCAGCCAAGAAACCGGCGGGGGGGGAGAGACCCAGTACTTC.

The CDR3 reads CASSQVPGLAGRGGMFF. CDR3 in DNA: TGCGCCAGCAGCCAAGTCCCGGGACTAGCGGGGCGCGGGGGCATGTTCTTC. The V call is TRBV4-1, the J call TRBJ2-1, with 13 bases identical to TRBD2. Trimming at V came to 1 base and at J to 15 bases, leaving 15 bases not matched to a gene. This CDR3 region has 17 residues. Germline CDR1 reads MGHRA; CDR2 reads YSYEKL.

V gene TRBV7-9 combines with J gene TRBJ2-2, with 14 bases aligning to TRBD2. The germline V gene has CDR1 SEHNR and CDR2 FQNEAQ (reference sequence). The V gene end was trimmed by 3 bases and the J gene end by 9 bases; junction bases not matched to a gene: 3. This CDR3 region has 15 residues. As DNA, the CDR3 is TGTGCCAGCAGCTTCCGGACTAGCGGGGGGCGGGAGCTGTTTTTT. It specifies CASSFRTSGGRELFF.

CDR3 residues: CASSEVGDEQYF. The CDR3 nucleotides are TGTGCCAGCAGTGAGGTAGGAGACGAGCAGTACTTC. The chain uses TRBV2 and TRBJ2-7; D ambiguous. The CDR3 runs to 12 residues. V was cut by 3 bases and J by 5 bases, with 8 bases left in between. The V gene's germline CDR1 is SNHLY and CDR2 FYNNEI. Variable domain in full (rest from reference TRBV2 and TRBJ2-7): EPEVTQTPSHQVTQMGQEVILRCVPISNHLYFYWYRQILGQKVEFLVSFYNNEISEKSEIFDDQFSVERPDGSNFTLKIRSTKLEDSAMYFCASSEVGDEQYFGPGTRLTVT.